These 3 T cell receptor beta chains were sequenced from one sample in a study of human T cells and chemical hapten exposure. TCRdb re-derived calls from the RACE reads in MiXCR, one entry per CDR3 protein. The repertoire holds around 340,000 distinct CDR3 sequences, with 5.5% to 8% as singletons. Noted time point: patch test 1, 2 weeks after DPC sensitization. Indicated treatment: therapeutic diphenylcyclopropenone sensitization with weekly scalp DPC. Sequencing was performed on whole blood, taken in connection with sensitization to the hapten diphenylcyclopropenone (DPC). The origin of the receptors is a woman in her late teens or twenties with alopecia areata. Some clones in this sample may be carry-over from other donors' samples.

V gene TRBV28 combines with J gene TRBJ1-1; tentatively, D is TRBD1 (5 bases). The germline CDR1 and CDR2 sequences are MDHEN and SYDVKM. Trimming pared 1 base from V and 3 bases from J, leaving 12 bases between. The CDR3 sequence is 15 residues long. The CDR3: CASSLFRVRDTEAFF. In nucleotides, the CDR3 is TGTGCCAGCAGTTTATTCAGGGTTAGAGACACTGAAGCTTTCTTT.

The sample holds many counts of this clonotype. This chain connects TRBV5-5 to TRBJ1-1; 8 bases fit TRBD1. CDR1 and CDR2 (germline): SGHKS, YYEKEE (reference sequence). The CDR3 is 14 residues long. V gave up 0 bases and J gave up 5 bases; unmatched junction bases: 3. In DNA form, the CDR3 reads TGTGCCAGCAGCTTGGGACAGGGGTTTACTGAAGCTTTCTTT. Protein: CASSLGQGFTEAFF.

This clonotype appeared many times. The junction and the germline gene differ at one end; a read error may be behind it. The chain combines TRBV5-4 with TRBJ2-3; TRBD2 matches at 10 bases. Germline CDR1 SGHNT, CDR2 YYREEE (reference sequence). The CDR3 extends over 16 amino acids. The CDR3 nucleotides are TGTGCCAGCAGCCCCGGGACTAGCGAAGGCACAGATACGCGGTATTTT. As protein: CASSPGTSEGTDTRYF.